The 32 T cell receptor beta chains listed next were all sequenced from one sample in a study of T cell responses to AZD1222 COVID-19 vaccine. Data came from immunoSEQ multiplex PCR; TCRdb stores just in-frame clones and leaves some out. This table has some 100,000 clones, about nine tenths appearing once. The material sequenced was peripheral blood, taken on day 0 of AZD1222 vaccination. Receptors were obtained from an adult in good health.

This chain links TRBV7-8 with TRBJ2-2; D uncertain. With 0 bases removed from V and 8 bases from J, the gap between germline ends came to 7 bases. Per germline, CDR1 SGHVS and CDR2 FQNEAQ. This CDR3 contains 13 residues. The CDR3 coding sequence is TGTGCCAGCAGCTTAGCCCTGCGGGGGGAGCTGTTTTTT. This gives the protein CASSLALRGELFF.

This clone came up a few times. The chain recombines TRBV2 with TRBJ1-5, with 8 positions matching TRBD1. The ends lost 6 bases at V and 6 bases at J; junction bases unmatched: 10. From germline, CDR1 is SNHLY and CDR2 FYNNEI. The CDR3 is made up of 15 amino acids. CDR3 region: CASSAQTGGSQPQHF. Here the CDR3 DNA reads TGTGCCAGCAGCGCACAAACAGGGGGGAGTCAGCCCCAGCATTTT.

The rearrangement uses TRBV7-7 and TRBJ2-3; unclear D gene. Germline V gives CDR1 SSHAT, CDR2 FNYEAQ (reference sequence). The CDR3 totals 11 residues. The V gene lost 7 bases and the J gene lost 6 bases, with 8 bases spanning the gap. CDR3 DNA sequence: TGTGCCAGCATCCGTCGGGATACGCAGTATTTT. This sequence encodes CASIRRDTQYF.

The genes are TRBV5-1 and TRBJ1-2; 7 bases line up with TRBD1. From germline, CDR1 is SGHRS and CDR2 YFSETQ. This CDR3 is built from 13 residues. J was trimmed by 7 bases and V by 2 bases; bases with no gene match: 5. The CDR3 DNA is TGCGCCAGCAGCTTTCAGGGGGACGGTGGCTACACCTTC. Its translation is CASSFQGDGGYTF.

The rearrangement uses TRBV19 and TRBJ1-2, with D tentatively TRBD1 (6 bases). The CDR3 runs 14 residues. V dropped 6 bases and J dropped 1 base, with 12 bases sitting between them. Germline V lookup: CDR1 LNHDA, CDR2 SQIVND (reference sequence). The CDR3 bases are TGTGCCAGTAGAACGGACAGCCGTAACTATGGCTACACCTTC. Protein product: CASRTDSRNYGYTF.

This chain links TRBV12-3 or TRBV12-4 with TRBJ1-1; D ambiguous. With 7 bases removed from V and 11 bases from J, the gap between germline ends came to 17 bases. The CDR3 is made up of 12 amino acids. The CDR3 here is CASTSAAGKAFF. In DNA, the CDR3 is TGTGCCAGCACATCCGCCGCCGGGAAGGCTTTCTTT.

CDR3 sequence reads: CASSQAAGGNEQFF. In nucleotides, the CDR3 is TGTGCCAGCAGCCAAGCAGCGGGGGGCAATGAGCAGTTCTTC. The rearrangement uses TRBV3-1 (or the pseudogene TRBV3-2) and TRBJ2-1; 9 bases map to TRBD2. V shed 1 base, J shed 6 bases, and the junction held 1 base outside the gene matches. CDR3 length: 14 residues. In germline, CDR1 is LGHDT, CDR2 YNNKEL (reference sequence).

J is TRBJ2-7 and V is TRBV11-2; D may be TRBD1 (6 bases). The V gene lost 1 base and the J gene lost 1 base, with 8 bases spanning the gap. Germline values: CDR1 SGHAT, CDR2 FQNNGV. CDR3 length equals 14 residues. The CDR3 spells CASSLADSSYEQYF. CDR3 coding DNA: TGTGCCAGCAGCTTAGCGGACAGTTCCTACGAGCAGTACTTC.

This clone showed up just a few times. The V call is TRBV6-1, the J call TRBJ2-1; TRBD2 matches at 16 bases. CDR1 and CDR2 (germline): MNHNS, SASEGT. The CDR3 contains 16 residues. The junction had 3 bases not matched to a gene; V was cut back by 4 bases and J by 6 bases. DNA for the CDR3: TGTGCCAGCAGTGTGGGACTAGCGGGGGGGATCAATGAGCAGTTCTTC. It codes for CASSVGLAGGINEQFF.

The CDR3 DNA sequence: TGTGCCAGCAAACCCGGGGGCGGGTACGAGCAGTACTTC. Its translation is CASKPGGGYEQYF. The chain is built from TRBV28 and TRBJ2-7; possibly TRBD1 or TRBD2 for D (6 bases each). The germline CDR1 and CDR2 sequences are MDHEN and SYDVKM. With 7 bases removed from V and 4 bases from J, the gap between germline ends came to 14 bases. This CDR3 contains 13 residues.

This chain's CDR3 is CASSQTGSGTEAFF. The CDR3 region has the DNA TGTGCCAGCAGCCAGACAGGGAGCGGCACTGAAGCTTTCTTT. This chain connects TRBV7-2 to TRBJ1-1; the match to TRBD1 covers 7 bases. There are 14 residues in the CDR3. With V trimmed by 5 bases and J by 4 bases, 7 bases remained unmatched. Germline loops: CDR1 SGHTA, CDR2 FQGNSA.

The chain recombines TRBV29-1 with TRBJ1-1; D is ambiguous. From germline, CDR1 is SQVTM and CDR2 ANQGSEA. The CDR3 has 15 residues. Between the trimmed V and J ends, which lost 0 bases and 0 bases, there was a span of 11 bases. The chain's CDR3 is CSVEDPLLMNTEAFF. For the CDR3, the DNA is TGCAGCGTTGAAGATCCTCTCTTGATGAACACTGAAGCTTTCTTT.

The chain links TRBV18 to TRBJ1-1; D might be TRBD1 (6 bases). The V gene's germline CDR1 is KGHSH and CDR2 LQKENI. This CDR3 is built from 16 residues. V lost 6 bases, J lost 0 bases, and 17 bases lay in between. The DNA of the CDR3 is TGTGCCAGCTCTGCTACGACAGGAACCTTGAACACTGAAGCTTTCTTT. As protein: CASSATTGTLNTEAFF.

Turning to this clone: Compared with germline, one end of the junction differs, possibly owing to a read error. J is TRBJ2-1 and V is TRBV14, with TRBD1 matching over 9 bases. CDR3 length equals 16 residues. The germline V gene encodes CDR1 SGHDN and CDR2 FVKESK. CDR3 in DNA: TGTGCCAGCAGCAAAGACGGGGACAGGGATTACAATGAGCAGTTCTTC. Translating gives CASSKDGDRDYNEQFF.

The chain joins TRBV2 to TRBJ1-6; D may be TRBD1 (5 bases). Per the germline V gene, CDR1 is SNHLY and CDR2 is FYNNEI. V was shortened by 7 bases and J by 5 bases, with 9 bases between the two germline ends. This CDR3 has 13 residues. CDR3 DNA sequence: TGTGCCAGCACCGAGACAGATAATTCACCCCTCCACTTT. This gives the protein CASTETDNSPLHF.

V gene TRBV19 combines with J gene TRBJ1-5; the match to TRBD1 covers 8 bases. The ends lost 5 bases at V and 11 bases at J; junction bases unmatched: 14. CDR3 length equals 15 residues. Germline CDR1 LNHDA, CDR2 SQIVND (reference sequence). CDR3 amino acids: CASSFRGQGQWAQHF. Written as DNA, the CDR3 is TGTGCCAGTAGTTTCCGAGGACAGGGTCAATGGGCCCAGCATTTT.

This chain uses TRBV3-1 (or the pseudogene TRBV3-2) with TRBJ2-7; TRBD2 is a possible D gene (5 bases). Trimming pared 7 bases from V and 6 bases from J, leaving 16 bases between. Germline V gene lookup returns CDR1 LGHDT and CDR2 YNNKEL (reference sequence). The CDR3 is 13 residues long. The DNA of the CDR3 is TGTGCCAGCATCGGAACGGACTTTACCGAGCAGTACTTC. The encoded protein is CASIGTDFTEQYF.

The rearrangement links TRBV18 to TRBJ1-3; tentatively, D is TRBD1 (6 bases). Trimming removed 1 base at V and 0 bases at J, with 10 bases between. CDR1 KGHSH and CDR2 LQKENI come from the germline V gene. This CDR3 has 16 residues. CDR3 nucleotides: TGTGCCAGCTCACCACGGGGACACAACTCTGGAAACACCATATATTTT. It encodes CASSPRGHNSGNTIYF. Drawing the rest from reference TRBV18 and TRBJ1-3, the complete variable domain is NAGVMQNPRHLVRRRGQEARLRCSPMKGHSHVYWYRQLPEEGLKFMVYLQKENIIDESGMPKERFSAEFPKEGPSILRIQQVVRGDSAAYFCASSPRGHNSGNTIYFGEGSWLTVV.

The rearrangement links TRBV3-1 (or the pseudogene TRBV3-2) to TRBJ2-5; D remains ambiguous. Germline V lookup: CDR1 LGHDT, CDR2 YNNKEL (reference sequence). CDR3 length equals 11 residues. Trimming left V 4 bases short and J 4 bases short, with 4 bases between. The CDR3: CASSLRETQYF. The CDR3 DNA follows: TGTGCCAGCAGCCTCAGAGAGACCCAGTACTTC.

V gene TRBV3-1 (or the pseudogene TRBV3-2) combines with J gene TRBJ2-7; the D gene is possibly TRBD1 (6 bases). CDR3 length equals 12 residues. Per the germline V gene, CDR1 is LGHDT and CDR2 is YNNKEL (reference sequence). Trimming removed 3 bases from V and 4 bases from J, with 7 bases in between. CDR3 residues: CASSQQGYEQYF. In DNA, the CDR3 is TGTGCCAGCAGCCAGCAGGGGTACGAGCAGTACTTC.

The gene calls are TRBV7-9 and TRBJ2-7; 7 nucleotides align to TRBD2. Germline-derived CDR1 and CDR2 are SEHNR and FQNEAQ (reference sequence). There are 16 residues in the CDR3. After removal of 1 base from V and 2 bases from J, the junction contained 8 bases not matched to a gene. CDR3 coding DNA: TGTGCCAGCAGCTTAGGTGGGAGGGGAGGAACCTACGAGCAGTACTTC. Residues: CASSLGGRGGTYEQYF.

This sequence joins TRBV9 and TRBJ2-2; no firm D call. The CDR3 contains 14 residues. Looked up from germline, CDR1 is SGDLS and CDR2 is YYNGEE. The ends were cut back, 4 bases at V and 3 bases at J, with 10 bases in the middle. The CDR3 loop reads CASSLYGDTGELFF. In nucleotides, the CDR3 is TGTGCCAGCAGCTTGTACGGTGACACCGGGGAGCTGTTTTTT.

The gene calls are TRBV6-5 and TRBJ1-2; tentatively, D is TRBD1 (5 bases). V was trimmed by 6 bases and J by 6 bases, leaving 8 bases between them. The germline gives CDR1 MNHEY, CDR2 SVGAGI. This CDR3 region has 11 residues. CDR3 sequence reads: CASSSGHGYTF. CDR3 sequence (DNA): TGTGCCAGCAGCTCAGGGCATGGCTACACCTTC.

V and J are TRBV12-5 and TRBJ2-2, with 7 positions matching TRBD1. The V segment lost 7 bases and the J segment 2 bases; nucleotides outside the gene matches: 7. The germline gives CDR1 LGHNT, CDR2 FRNRAP. This CDR3 has 15 residues. The CDR3 loop is CASDRGQVNTGELFF. Here the CDR3 DNA reads TGTGCTAGTGATCGTGGACAGGTTAACACCGGGGAGCTGTTTTTT.

The chain is built from TRBV7-8 and TRBJ1-3, with unresolved D. The germline gives CDR1 SGHVS, CDR2 FQNEAQ. The CDR3 covers 14 residues. V was shortened by 5 bases and J by 4 bases, with 12 bases between the two germline ends. DNA of the CDR3: TGTGCCAGCAGCCCCGATCGTAGCGGAAACACCATATATTTT. Translated, it gives CASSPDRSGNTIYF.

This rearrangement joins TRBV6-1 to TRBJ1-3, with D hard to call. CDR1 is MNHNS, CDR2 SASEGT, per germline. The CDR3 has 16 amino acids. V dropped 2 bases and J dropped 0 bases, with 11 bases sitting between them. CDR3 protein: CASSELRLSSGNTIYF. As DNA, the CDR3 is TGTGCCAGCAGTGAATTGAGGCTTTCCTCTGGAAACACCATATATTTT.

V gene TRBV19 combines with J gene TRBJ2-2; D is unclear. The germline V and J ends were trimmed by 3 bases and 2 bases, with 7 bases remaining between them. The CDR3 contains 14 residues. The germline V gene has CDR1 LNHDA and CDR2 SQIVND (reference sequence). The CDR3 loop reads CASSIALNTGELFF. The CDR3 nucleotides read TGTGCCAGTAGTATCGCACTTAACACCGGGGAGCTGTTTTTT.

The V gene is TRBV5-1, the J gene TRBJ1-1, with 9 bases fitting TRBD1. V trimming: 4 bases; J trimming: 0 bases; junction bases outside the gene matches: 7. The CDR3 consists of 16 residues. Looked up from germline, CDR1 is SGHRS and CDR2 is YFSETQ. The CDR3 DNA follows: TGCGCCAGCAGCCACGACGGACAGGGGATGAACACTGAAGCTTTCTTT. Translated: CASSHDGQGMNTEAFF.

V usage is TRBV27 and J usage is TRBJ1-1, with a tentative D call TRBD1 (5 bases). Germline V CDR1 and CDR2: MNHEY, SMNVEV (reference sequence). Trimming removed 7 bases at V and 2 bases at J, with 14 bases between. The CDR3 loop spans 14 amino acids. The CDR3 loop is CASTPGGSNTEAFF. For the CDR3, the DNA is TGTGCCAGCACCCCGGGGGGGTCTAACACTGAAGCTTTCTTT.

The chain recombines TRBV2 with TRBJ2-2, with D possibly matching TRBD1 (5 bases). Germline CDR1 reads SNHLY; CDR2 reads FYNNEI. This CDR3 has 16 residues. The V gene lost 2 bases and the J gene lost 0 bases, with 10 bases spanning the gap. The CDR3 spells CASSEWAGPNTGELFF. CDR3 DNA sequence: TGTGCCAGCAGTGAATGGGCAGGGCCGAACACCGGGGAGCTGTTTTTT.

The chain combines TRBV27 with TRBJ2-3; perhaps TRBD1 as D (5 bases). Trimming shortened V by 0 bases and J by 10 bases, and 14 bases separated the two germline ends. CDR3 length equals 14 residues. Germline CDR1 is MNHEY and CDR2 is SMNVEV (reference sequence). For the CDR3, the DNA is TGTGCCAGCAGTTTATCTGGACACCCGAATCCGCAGTATTTT. It encodes CASSLSGHPNPQYF.

V gene TRBV19 combines with J gene TRBJ2-3; possibly TRBD2 for D (6 bases). Germline CDR1 and CDR2: LNHDA and SQIVND (reference sequence). This CDR3 has 14 amino acids. Deletions cut 1 base from V and 4 bases from J, with 9 bases between. CDR3 nucleotide sequence: TGTGCCAGTAGTATAGCGGCGGGGTCAGATACGCAGTATTTT. Its translation is CASSIAAGSDTQYF.